Shown below are 32 T cell receptor beta chains from a single sample sequenced in a study of molecular identifiers for immune sequencing clone quantification. TCRdb ran MiXCR on the PCR reads and lists one entry per CDR3 protein. The sample contains around 54,000 distinct CDR3 sequences, approximately 25% of which appear only once. The sample consisted of naive CD8+ T cells from blood, with Jurkat cell RNA spiked in. The subset was: FACS-sorted CD8+CD4-CCR7+CD45RA+ naive T cells. These receptors all come from a human donor in good health. Some libraries in this study had Jurkat cell RNA spiked in.

This clonotype was found many times. The chain joins TRBV29-1 to TRBJ1-1; no clear D. Germline lookup yields CDR1 SQVTM and CDR2 ANQGSEA. The ends were cut back, 4 bases at V and 0 bases at J, with 9 bases in the middle. CDR3 length equals 13 residues. The chain's CDR3 is CSVGDILNTEAFF. DNA of the CDR3: TGCAGCGTTGGAGACATCCTGAACACTGAAGCTTTCTTT.

In its sample, this clonotype was seen a few times. The genes are TRBV28 and TRBJ2-3; TRBD2 matches 8 bases. The CDR3 covers 19 residues. The germline CDR1 and CDR2 sequences are MDHEN and SYDVKM. Unmatched junction bases numbered 19, after V lost 6 bases and J lost 2 bases. CDR3 sequence reads: CASRSLVAGLEATTDTQYF. DNA of the CDR3: TGTGCCAGCAGATCACTGGTAGCGGGACTAGAAGCCACCACAGATACGCAGTATTTT.

This clonotype occurred many times. This chain joins TRBV5-5 and TRBJ2-3; 10 nucleotides line up with TRBD2. The CDR3 is 16 residues long. Germline CDR1 reads SGHKS; CDR2 reads YYEKEE (reference sequence). Trimming at V came to 3 bases and at J to 2 bases, leaving 6 bases not matched to a gene. In DNA, the CDR3 is TGTGCCAGCAGCTACCTAGCGGGGGCCATCACAGATACGCAGTATTTT. As protein: CASSYLAGAITDTQYF.

This clonotype was counted at least ten times. The chain employs TRBV7-9 and TRBJ2-2; TRBD1 agrees at 8 bases. J gave up 0 bases and V 2 bases, and 5 bases lay outside the gene matches. Germline V gives CDR1 SEHNR, CDR2 FQNEAQ (reference sequence). The CDR3 totals 17 residues. CDR3: CASSLPTGGPNTGELFF. In DNA form, the CDR3 reads TGTGCCAGCAGCTTACCAACAGGGGGGCCGAACACCGGGGAGCTGTTTTTT.

This clonotype occurred many times. This chain links TRBV6-5 with TRBJ1-1; D might be TRBD1 (6 bases). Germline CDR1 and CDR2: MNHEY and SVGAGI. The CDR3 has 14 residues. V lost 4 bases, J lost 5 bases, and 14 bases lay in between. The CDR3 is CASSLQGTVTEAFF. In nucleotides, the CDR3 is TGTGCCAGCAGTTTGCAGGGGACGGTTACTGAAGCTTTCTTT.

The chain carries TRBV13 and TRBJ2-2, with D unresolved. Germline CDR1 PRHDT, CDR2 FYEKMQ (reference sequence). This CDR3 has 16 residues. V shed 1 base and J shed 0 bases, with 9 bases lying between them. CDR3 sequence reads: CASSLEAEANTGELFF. The DNA for the CDR3 is TGTGCCAGCAGCTTAGAGGCAGAAGCGAACACCGGGGAGCTGTTTTTT.

As to this clonotype: A read error may be the cause here, since a much bigger clone is one base away. CDR3 loop: CAKTSGTPWEQCF. The CDR3 region has the DNA TGTGCCAAGACTAGCGGGACCCCTTGGGAGCAGTGCTTC. The chain links TRBV28 to TRBJ2-7; 11 bases are a match to TRBD2. The CDR3 contains 13 residues. In germline, CDR1 is MDHEN, CDR2 SYDVKM. The full variable domain, its missing parts supplied by reference TRBV28 and TRBJ2-7, is DVKVTQSSRYLVKRTGEKVFLECVQDMDHENMFWYRQDPGLGLRLIYFSYDVKMKEKGDIPEGYSVSREKKERFSLILESASTNQTSMYLCAKTSGTPWEQCFGPGTRLTVT.

Remarks on this clonotype: This may be a read error: a much more frequent sequence differs by one nucleotide. The V call is TRBV7-9, the J call TRBJ2-4; tentatively, D is TRBD1 (6 bases). The length of the CDR3 is 16 residues. The germline V gene has CDR1 SEHNR and CDR2 FQNEAQ (reference sequence). The CDR3 spells CASSFSAGVTKNVQYF. CDR3 nucleotide sequence: TGTGCCAGCAGCTTCAGCGCAGGGGTAACCAAAAACGTTCAGTACTTC.

At least ten counts were recorded for this clonotype. This chain connects TRBV6-5 to TRBJ2-7; the D is unclear. Germline assignment: CDR1 MNHEY and CDR2 SVGAGI. Trimming removed 6 bases from V and 3 bases from J, with 15 bases in between. This CDR3 is 14 amino acids long. CDR3 amino acids: CASSPAVSLYEQYF. The CDR3 nucleotides read TGTGCCAGCAGCCCGGCGGTTTCACTCTACGAGCAGTACTTC.

The table lists this clonotype with a count of one. A much larger clone differs by one base, so this may be a read error. As the CDR3 is not closed by the conserved phenylalanine or tryptophan, this likely results from a read error. This chain uses TRBV13 with TRBJ2-1; possibly TRBD2 for D (5 bases). Germline loops: CDR1 PRHDT, CDR2 FYEKMQ (reference sequence). The length of the CDR3 is 15 residues. V was trimmed by 5 bases and J by 5 bases, leaving 16 bases between them. The chain's CDR3 is CASSPWTGADNEQFL. Here the CDR3 DNA reads TGTGCCAGCAGCCCATGGACTGGTGCTGACAATGAGCAGTTCCTC.

In the case of this clonotype: A much larger clone sits a single nucleotide away, making a read error possible. The chain employs TRBV6-5 and TRBJ2-7; 9 bases fit TRBD1. CDR3 length equals 14 residues. Germline V gives CDR1 MNHEY, CDR2 SVGAGI. Here the CDR3 reads CASSYDTGGYERYF. DNA of the CDR3: TGTGCCAGCAGTTACGATACAGGGGGCTACGAGCGGTACTTC.

The chain has TRBV12-3 or TRBV12-4 and TRBJ1-5; D is undetermined. This CDR3 contains 14 residues. Trimming took off 5 bases at V and 3 bases at J, with 11 bases between the two ends. For the CDR3, the DNA is TGTGCCAGCAGTAATACAGAGGTCAATCAGCCCCAGCATTTT. Residues: CASSNTEVNQPQHF.

This clonotype was observed at least ten times. This rearrangement joins TRBV12-3 or TRBV12-4 to TRBJ2-7, with a weak D call TRBD1 (7 bases). V was trimmed by 6 bases and J by 13 bases, leaving 13 bases between them. The length of the CDR3 is 10 residues. The DNA of the CDR3 is TGTGCCAGCAGGGGGGGACAGCTTTACTTC. Protein product: CASRGGQLYF.

In the case of this clonotype: One base away lies a much larger clone, so this may be a sequencing read error. V gene TRBV20-1 combines with J gene TRBJ1-1; the match to TRBD1 covers 8 bases. CDR3 size: 14 residues. The germline V gene encodes CDR1 DFQATT and CDR2 SNEGSKA (reference sequence). CDR3: CSALTRGQVTEALF. CDR3 bases: TGCAGTGCCCTAACCAGGGGGCAGGTCACTGAAGCTCTCTTT.

To note about this clonotype: A much larger clone is a single base away; this may be a read error. Here the CDR3 DNA reads TGCAGTGCTAGGCAAACTAGCGGGAGCTGCAATGAGCAGTTCTTC. Encoded protein: CSARQTSGSCNEQFF. V and J are TRBV20-1 and TRBJ2-1; 11 nucleotides align to TRBD2. J was trimmed by 6 bases and V by 3 bases; bases with no gene match: 7. In germline, CDR1 is DFQATT, CDR2 SNEGSKA (reference sequence). The CDR3 contains 15 residues.

Regarding this clonotype: A clone one base away is much larger, so this may be a read error. This chain joins TRBV7-2 and TRBJ2-3, with 9 nucleotides matching TRBD2. Germline V gives CDR1 SGHTA, CDR2 FQGNSA. The CDR3 spans 15 residues. J lost 1 base, V lost 4 bases, and 3 bases had no gene match. The CDR3 is CASSWTSACTDTQYF. CDR3 nucleotides: TGTGCCAGCAGCTGGACTAGCGCGTGCACAGATACGCAGTATTTT.

The rearrangement links TRBV18 to TRBJ2-7; possibly TRBD1 or TRBD2 for D (5 bases each). V gave up 6 bases and J gave up 7 bases, with 19 bases separating them. This CDR3 is 14 amino acids long. In germline, CDR1 is KGHSH, CDR2 LQKENI. CDR3 sequence reads: CASSHDGKSGEQYF. CDR3 sequence (DNA): TGTGCCAGCTCCCACGACGGGAAGTCAGGGGAGCAGTACTTC.

This clonotype was found many times. This chain joins TRBV4-3 and TRBJ2-7, with 13 bases matching TRBD2. Germline V gene sequence: CDR1 LGHNA, CDR2 YSLEER. V dropped 3 bases and J dropped 2; count of bases not matched to a gene: 4. This CDR3 is 16 amino acids long. The CDR3 DNA sequence: TGCGCCAGCAGCCAGGGACTAGCGGGAAGCCCCTACGAGCAGTACTTC. As protein: CASSQGLAGSPYEQYF.

Turning to this clonotype: An end of the junction does not agree with germline; a read error may underlie this. This rearrangement joins TRBV10-3 to TRBJ2-3; tentative D call: TRBD2 (5 bases). The length of the CDR3 is 15 residues. Per germline, CDR1 ENHRY and CDR2 SYGVKD. CDR3: CVIRKGDFVGDTQYF. The CDR3 DNA follows: TGTGTCATCAGGAAGGGAGATTTCGTTGGAGATACGCAGTATTTT.

The sample holds many counts of this clonotype. V gene TRBV3-1 combines with J gene TRBJ2-5, with no clear D. Germline loops: CDR1 LGHDT, CDR2 YNNKEL (reference sequence). The CDR3 spans 12 residues. The V and J ends lost 3 bases and 3 bases respectively, with 5 bases between them. The chain's CDR3 is CASSQIEETQYF. The CDR3 coding sequence is TGTGCCAGCAGCCAGATTGAAGAGACCCAGTACTTC.

This clonotype occurred a few times. A much larger clone lies one base from this, so it may be a read error. V usage is TRBV5-6 and J usage is TRBJ2-2; the D call may be TRBD1 or TRBD2 (5 bases each). Per germline, CDR1 SGHDT and CDR2 YYEEEE. V lost 3 bases, J lost 5 bases, and 8 bases lay in between. This CDR3 contains 13 residues. CDR3 bases: TGTGCCAGCAGCTACGGGGCGACCGGGGAGCTGTTTTTT. This codes for CASSYGATGELFF.

This clonotype was observed at least ten times. This chain links TRBV19 with TRBJ2-7, with D perhaps TRBD2 (5 bases). CDR3 length: 16 residues. Germline assignment: CDR1 LNHDA and CDR2 SQIVND (reference sequence). The V end was cut by 3 bases, the J end by 1 base, with 16 bases between. The CDR3 reads CASSILGTTGSYEQYF. For the CDR3, the DNA is TGTGCCAGTAGTATTTTGGGCACAACGGGGTCCTACGAGCAGTACTTC.

The sample holds many counts of this clonotype. The CDR3 DNA follows: TGTGCCAGCAGCGACGGACTAGCGGAACCCTACTTC. It translates to CASSDGLAEPYF. J is TRBJ2-7 and V is TRBV7-9; TRBD2 agrees at 10 bases. The CDR3 sequence is 12 residues long. Germline trimming cut 5 bases from V and 13 bases from J; bases unmatched to any gene: 8. In germline, CDR1 is SEHNR, CDR2 FQNEAQ (reference sequence).

This clonotype was picked up many times. The chain is built from TRBV20-1 and TRBJ1-1; weak D call: TRBD1 (5 bases). Looked up from germline, CDR1 is DFQATT and CDR2 is SNEGSKA (reference sequence). Deletions cut 6 bases from V and 6 bases from J, with 14 bases between. The CDR3 spans 12 residues. The CDR3 region has the DNA TGCAGTGCAAAGGGGTGGTCTCCTGAAGCTTTCTTT. This encodes CSAKGWSPEAFF.

This clonotype appeared a single time. One end of the junction is discordant with germline, which a read error may explain. The chain links TRBV12-3 or TRBV12-4 to TRBJ2-2, with TRBD1 matching 8 bases. CDR3 length: 16 amino acids. The CDR3 DNA reads TGTACCAGCAGCATGGGCAGGGGGCTGTGGACCGGGGAGCTGTTTTTT. Translated, it gives CTSSMGRGLWTGELFF.

This clonotype rates as medium-sized. The chain recombines TRBV13 with TRBJ2-7; D call uncertain. Trimming took 0 bases from V and 4 from J, leaving 1 base between them. This CDR3 is built from 11 residues. From germline, CDR1 is PRHDT and CDR2 FYEKMQ (reference sequence). As DNA, the CDR3 is TGTGCCAGCAGCTTAGGGTACGAGCAGTACTTC. This encodes CASSLGYEQYF.

This clonotype has ten or more counts. The chain couples TRBV13 to TRBJ2-3, with 8 bases lining up with TRBD1. The germline V gene encodes CDR1 PRHDT and CDR2 FYEKMQ (reference sequence). The CDR3 sequence is 15 residues long. V gave up 1 base and J gave up 3 bases; unmatched junction bases: 3. The CDR3 nucleotides read TGTGCCAGCAGCTTAGCGCAGGGGGCGACAGATACGCAGTATTTT. Its translation is CASSLAQGATDTQYF.

This clonotype was seen at least ten times. The chain recombines TRBV28 with TRBJ2-3; 14 bases match TRBD2. The CDR3 runs 17 residues. CDR1 is MDHEN, CDR2 SYDVKM, per germline. With V trimmed by 4 bases and J by 2 bases, 5 bases remained unmatched. CDR3 DNA: TGTGCCAGCAGTTCGTGGACTAGCGGGAGGAACACAGATACGCAGTATTTT. This encodes CASSSWTSGRNTDTQYF.

Remarks on this clonotype: This could be a read error, since a much larger clone is one nucleotide away. This rearrangement joins TRBV7-9 to TRBJ1-1, with no clear D. V was cut by 8 bases and J by 5 bases, with 15 bases left in between. The CDR3 sequence is 13 residues long. Germline CDR1 reads SEHNR; CDR2 reads FQNEAQ (reference sequence). Here the CDR3 reads CASGRGSGTEAFF. CDR3 sequence (DNA): TGTGCCAGCGGGAGAGGGTCGGGTACTGAAGCTTTCTTT. Drawing the rest from reference TRBV7-9 and TRBJ1-1, the complete variable domain is DTGVSQNPRHKITKRGQNVTFRCDPISEHNRLYWYRQTLGQGPEFLTYFQNEAQLEKSRLLSDRFSAERPKGSFSTLEIQRTEQGDSAMYLCASGRGSGTEAFFGQGTRLTVV.

Notes on this clonotype: A much larger clonotype is one base distant, so this may be a read error. Here the CDR3 reads CANSFSGPDYNEQFF. CDR3 nucleotide sequence: TGTGCCAACAGCTTTTCGGGCCCCGATTACAATGAGCAGTTCTTC. This chain joins TRBV7-3 and TRBJ2-1, with D unclear. The CDR3 extends over 15 amino acids. Per the germline V gene, CDR1 is SGHTA and CDR2 is FQGTGA.

Comment on this clonotype: It may be a read error: a sequence one base away is much more abundant. J is TRBJ1-1 and V is TRBV5-4; 9 bases are a match to TRBD1. Looked up from germline, CDR1 is SGHNT and CDR2 is YYREEE (reference sequence). This CDR3 contains 14 residues. CDR3 bases: TGTCCCAGCAGCTTACAGGGGGCTTTGGCTGAAGCTTTCTTT. It codes for CPSSLQGALAEAFF.

The genes are TRBV11-2 and TRBJ1-1; TRBD1 is a possible D gene (5 bases). CDR1 is SGHAT, CDR2 FQNNGV, per germline. Trimming shortened V by 5 bases and J by 11 bases, and 18 bases separated the two germline ends. The CDR3 length is 13 residues. CDR3 amino acids: CASSPGPLRSAFF. In DNA form, the CDR3 reads TGTGCCAGCAGCCCGGGACCCCTTCGGTCGGCTTTCTTT.